This TCR beta chain is drawn from a study of Graves' ophthalmopathy and Graves' hyperthyroidism. Findings of the study overall: Ophthalmopathy was separated from stable hyperthyroidism by a 13-signature model with roughly 91% sensitivity and over 70% specificity. Appearing in blood as well were most expanded thyroid clonotypes above 0.001 frequency.

The TCR beta CDR3 regions underwent amplification from RNA transcripts. An initial RT-PCR round employing HTBI primers preceded a second-round multiplex PCR. TCRdb processed the multiplex PCR reads anew with MiXCR; each CDR3 protein has one entry. This table has about 620,000 distinct CDR3 sequences, 22% appearing once. This clonotype was seen ten or more times. The antigen is not known. The CDR3 has 11 residues. CDR1 and CDR2 from the germline V gene are MNHEY and SVGEGT. Trimming removed 6 bases from V and 5 bases from J, with 7 bases in between. V and J are TRBV6-2 or TRBV6-3 and TRBJ1-2, with D possibly being TRBD1 (5 bases). The sequenced sample consisted of peripheral blood. The receptor was isolated from a young woman with stable Graves' hyperthyroidism. Some clones in this sample may be carry-over from other donors' samples. The CDR3 region is CASSDRYGYTF. The CDR3 DNA reads TGTGCCAGCAGCGACAGATATGGCTACACCTTC.